Listed below are T cell receptor beta chains from one sample, sequenced in a study of Graves' ophthalmopathy and Graves' hyperthyroidism. TCRdb re-called the multiplex PCR reads through MiXCR, storing one row per CDR3 protein. This sample yields 650,000 to 900,000 distinct CDR3 sequences, of which 40% are seen a single time; approximately 43% belongs to the top ten. The source material was peripheral blood. The receptors here all came from an adult man with Graves' ophthalmopathy. Both conserved end residues are part of each CDR3. Fields, in order: V gene, J gene, CDR3 protein.

V gene: TRBV29-1
J gene: TRBJ2-5
CDR3 protein: CSVFTGQETQYF

V gene: TRBV7-9
J gene: TRBJ1-2
CDR3 protein: CASSLGQSLLYGYTF

V gene: TRBV12-3/TRBV12-4
J gene: TRBJ2-7
CDR3 protein: CASRERQGSYEQYF

V gene: TRBV11-2
J gene: TRBJ1-1
CDR3 protein: CASSFAGEAFF

V gene: TRBV2
J gene: TRBJ1-6
CDR3 protein: CASRDREHSPLHF

V gene: TRBV7-9
J gene: TRBJ2-7
CDR3 protein: CASSRTIGTSYEQYF

V gene: TRBV25-1
J gene: TRBJ2-7
CDR3 protein: CASRTGTVGHYEQYF

V gene: TRBV29-1
J gene: TRBJ1-6
CDR3 protein: CSAAWDRNSPLHF

V gene: TRBV7-2
J gene: TRBJ1-4
CDR3 protein: CASSLVTLGEKLFF

V gene: TRBV6-2/TRBV6-3
J gene: TRBJ2-5
CDR3 protein: CASSKAGGEAQYF

V gene: TRBV11-2
J gene: TRBJ1-1
CDR3 protein: CASSYTGALTEAFF

V gene: TRBV7-6
J gene: TRBJ1-1
CDR3 protein: CASSLFGGLNTEAFF

V gene: TRBV29-1
J gene: TRBJ1-4
CDR3 protein: CSVSWGGNEKLFF

V gene: TRBV25-1
J gene: TRBJ1-4
CDR3 protein: CASQRSEKLFF

V gene: TRBV5-1
J gene: TRBJ1-1
CDR3 protein: CASSLGSHDTEAFF

V gene: TRBV25-1
J gene: TRBJ1-2
CDR3 protein: CASSDPRTGAYGYTF

V gene: TRBV5-6
J gene: TRBJ1-2
CDR3 protein: CASSSRVQGPYGYTF

V gene: TRBV20-1
J gene: TRBJ2-5
CDR3 protein: CSATEPGQRAQYF

V gene: TRBV7-9
J gene: TRBJ1-1
CDR3 protein: CASSGQGENTEAFF

V gene: TRBV29-1
J gene: TRBJ2-5
CDR3 protein: CSVLSPGLGAQTQYF

V gene: TRBV19
J gene: TRBJ1-5
CDR3 protein: CASKDRVYSNQPQHF

V gene: TRBV7-2
J gene: TRBJ1-1
CDR3 protein: CASSARDSGYTEAFF

V gene: TRBV25-1
J gene: TRBJ2-2
CDR3 protein: CASSWGGLAPPGELFF

V gene: TRBV11-3
J gene: TRBJ1-4
CDR3 protein: CASSQGSAVNEKLFF

V gene: TRBV19
J gene: TRBJ1-1
CDR3 protein: CASSIPARLNTEAFF

V gene: TRBV12-3/TRBV12-4
J gene: TRBJ1-1
CDR3 protein: CASSFQGAVTEAFF

V gene: TRBV2
J gene: TRBJ2-7
CDR3 protein: CASTRTDGSYEQYF

V gene: TRBV29-1
J gene: -
CDR3 protein: CSVDGWDNEQFF

V gene: TRBV7-9
J gene: TRBJ2-6
CDR3 protein: CASSLGAGTDSGANVLTF

V gene: TRBV2
J gene: TRBJ2-7
CDR3 protein: CATRGGIWSEQYF

V gene: TRBV10-3
J gene: TRBJ1-6
CDR3 protein: CASSYEQNRLPLHF

V gene: TRBV9
J gene: TRBJ1-4
CDR3 protein: CASSFATNEKLFF

V gene: TRBV7-8
J gene: TRBJ1-3
CDR3 protein: CASSPGSLSGNTIYF

V gene: TRBV7-9
J gene: TRBJ2-5
CDR3 protein: CASSSGTRGRETQYF

V gene: TRBV2
J gene: TRBJ2-7
CDR3 protein: CASSQASEKRPYEQYF

V gene: TRBV7-9
J gene: TRBJ2-5
CDR3 protein: CASSLKQGRTQYF

V gene: TRBV20-1
J gene: TRBJ2-2
CDR3 protein: CSARDRSGANTGELFF

V gene: TRBV29-1
J gene: TRBJ1-5
CDR3 protein: CSLVTRENQPQLF

V gene: TRBV25-1
J gene: TRBJ2-2
CDR3 protein: CASRRTSGRLGNTGELFF

V gene: TRBV15
J gene: TRBJ2-7
CDR3 protein: CATSTQGDVGTSVAYEQYF

V gene: TRBV10-3
J gene: TRBJ1-5
CDR3 protein: CASSYRDSQALGSNQPQHF